These 5 T cell receptor beta chains were all obtained from the same sample, sequenced in a study of T cells after yellow fever vaccination. TCRdb analysed the 5' RACE reads with MiXCR anew, one entry per CDR3 protein. The sample holds about 330,000 distinct CDR3 sequences, roughly 4.3% seen once. Sequences were derived from PBMCs, sampled 5 days after the yellow fever booster vaccination. These receptors were collected from a man aged 18 to 30 who received the YFV17D yellow fever vaccine.

This sequence joins TRBV11-2 and TRBJ2-1; D is unresolved. This CDR3 has 12 residues. The ends were cut back, 6 bases at V and 8 bases at J, with 11 bases in the middle. In germline, CDR1 is SGHAT, CDR2 FQNNGV. The CDR3 loop reads CASRLSSDEQFF. CDR3 in DNA: TGTGCCAGCAGGCTTAGCAGTGATGAGCAGTTCTTC.

This clonotype was detected ten times or more. The chain has TRBV5-1 and TRBJ2-3; tentative D call: TRBD2 (5 bases). Per germline, CDR1 SGHRS and CDR2 YFSETQ. V lost 5 bases and J 4 bases, leaving 17 bases between the germline ends. This CDR3 has 15 amino acids. The CDR3 reads CASRELDSSPDTQYF. CDR3 DNA sequence: TGCGCCAGCAGGGAACTAGACTCCTCGCCAGATACGCAGTATTTT.

The gene calls are TRBV20-1 and TRBJ1-2; TRBD1 is a possible D gene (6 bases). The CDR3 runs 14 residues. V was clipped by 4 bases and J by 7 bases, with 19 bases between them. Per the germline V gene, CDR1 is DFQATT and CDR2 is SNEGSKA (reference sequence). The CDR3 bases are TGCAGTGCTATCCCCCAAGGGGGGACCCGTGGCTACACCTTC. Its translation: CSAIPQGGTRGYTF.

This clonotype was picked up many times. The V and J genes are TRBV10-2 and TRBJ2-7; TRBD2 aligns across 12 bases. The CDR3 spans 16 residues. The germline gives CDR1 WSHSY, CDR2 SAAADI. V dropped 3 bases and J dropped 5; count of bases not matched to a gene: 8. The CDR3 sequence: CASSEFGTSGRNEQYF. The CDR3 coding sequence is TGCGCCAGCAGTGAATTTGGAACTAGCGGGAGGAACGAGCAGTACTTC.

The V and J genes are TRBV2 and TRBJ2-7; 10 nucleotides align to TRBD1. Losses at the gene ends were 4 bases for V and 6 bases for J; bases not matched to a gene: 9. The CDR3 totals 15 residues. Germline V gene sequence: CDR1 SNHLY, CDR2 FYNNEI. CDR3: CASSAMGQGFSEQYV. The CDR3 region has the DNA TGTGCCAGCAGTGCGATGGGACAGGGGTTCTCCGAGCAGTACGTC.